These 26 T cell receptor beta chains originate from one sample sequenced in a study of blood T cell repertoires in COVID-19. Sequencing used immunoSEQ multiplex PCR; TCRdb keeps in-frame clones, though not all of them. The sample includes nearly 95,000 clones, around four fifths of them seen just once. The sample comprised peripheral blood. The receptors stem from a human donor in a cohort sampled during active COVID-19.

The chain employs TRBV10-3 and TRBJ2-1, with 9 bases identical to TRBD2. J lost 3 bases, V lost 3 bases, and 9 bases had no gene match. There are 17 residues in the CDR3. Germline V gene data show CDR1 as ENHRY and CDR2 as SYGVKD. The CDR3 DNA reads as TGTGCCATCAGTGAAGCGCTAGCGGGAACCCTCTACAATGAGCAGTTCTTC. Its translation: CAISEALAGTLYNEQFF.

The CDR3 DNA is TGTGCCAGCAGTTACTCGATACAGGGGAATGGCTACACCTTC. Protein sequence: CASSYSIQGNGYTF. V is TRBV6-5 and J is TRBJ1-2, with 7 bases lining up with TRBD1. CDR1 and CDR2 (germline): MNHEY, SVGAGI. Losses at the gene ends were 0 bases for V and 6 bases for J; bases not matched to a gene: 4. CDR3 length equals 14 residues.

The chain combines TRBV2 with TRBJ2-1; D uncertain. The germline V gene has CDR1 SNHLY and CDR2 FYNNEI. Deletions cut 5 bases from V and 7 bases from J, with 6 bases between. The CDR3 consists of 11 residues. For the CDR3, the DNA is TGTGCCAGCAGTCCCGAGAATGAGCAGTTCTTC. Its protein product is CASSPENEQFF.

The genes are TRBV11-2 and TRBJ2-5, with D maybe TRBD2 (5 bases). Germline loops: CDR1 SGHAT, CDR2 FQNNGV. The CDR3 totals 14 residues. V was shortened by 0 bases and J by 2 bases, with 7 bases between the two germline ends. CDR3 nucleotide sequence: TGTGCCAGCAGCTTAGACAGGACTCAAGAGACCCAGTACTTC. It is translated as CASSLDRTQETQYF.

A single count supports this clone. The chain joins TRBV19 to TRBJ1-4, with 12 bases fitting TRBD1. Germline V gene sequence: CDR1 LNHDA, CDR2 SQIVND (reference sequence). V shed 6 bases and J 8 bases; nucleotides not matched to a gene: 4. The CDR3 is 14 residues long. The CDR3 region has the DNA TGTGCCAGTAGCAGGGACAGGGGGCAAGAAAAACTGTTTTTT. The encoded protein is CASSRDRGQEKLFF.

This chain links TRBV27 with TRBJ2-7; a possible D gene is TRBD2 (7 bases). Germline V gene lookup returns CDR1 MNHEY and CDR2 SMNVEV (reference sequence). The V and J ends lost 9 bases and 2 bases respectively, with 14 bases between them. CDR3 length equals 13 residues. The CDR3 DNA reads as TGTGCCAGGAGGGGGGGCCCTACCTACGAGCAGTACTTC. This codes for CARRGGPTYEQYF.

This sequence joins TRBV5-8 and TRBJ1-5, with D unclear. Germline V CDR1 and CDR2: SGHTS, YDEGEE. The CDR3 totals 13 residues. Trimming cost V 1 base and J 4 bases, with 6 bases left between them. For the CDR3, the DNA is TGTGCCAGCAGCTTGAGAGGGAATCAGCCCCAGCATTTT. This sequence encodes CASSLRGNQPQHF. Combining the CDR3 with reference TRBV5-8 and TRBJ1-5 gives the whole variable domain EAGVTQSPTHLIKTRGQQATLRCSPISGHTSVYWYQQALGLGLQFLLWYDEGEERNRGNFPPRFSGRQFPNYSSELNVNALELEDSALYLCASSLRGNQPQHFGDGTRLSIL.

This clone was detected only a few times. In the same sample, other DNA sequences code for this CDR3. The rearrangement links TRBV5-1 to TRBJ2-1, with 8 positions matching TRBD2. After removal of 5 bases from V and 2 bases from J, the junction contained 3 bases not matched to a gene. The germline V gene encodes CDR1 SGHRS and CDR2 YFSETQ. The CDR3 length is 14 residues. CDR3 in amino acids: CASRAGETYNEQFF. The DNA for the CDR3 is TGCGCCAGCAGAGCGGGAGAGACCTACAATGAGCAGTTCTTC.

The chain recombines TRBV2 with TRBJ1-6, with D tentatively TRBD1 (5 bases). V lost 7 bases to trimming and J lost 7 bases, with 23 bases between them. Germline CDR1 is SNHLY and CDR2 is FYNNEI. This CDR3 is 17 amino acids long. This CDR3 reads CASTLYGGGVSNSPLHF. CDR3 DNA sequence: TGTGCCAGCACCCTATACGGCGGGGGAGTGAGCAATTCACCCCTCCACTTT.

This clone appeared a single time. V and J are TRBV28 and TRBJ1-5; D call uncertain. Germline V gene lookup returns CDR1 MDHEN and CDR2 SYDVKM. The V gene lost 6 bases and the J gene lost 2 bases, with 8 bases spanning the gap. The CDR3 is 13 amino acids. CDR3 sequence reads: CASSPSGNQPQHF. The CDR3 DNA is TGTGCCAGCAGCCCCAGCGGCAATCAGCCCCAGCATTTT.

The chain employs TRBV6-5 and TRBJ1-2; D is perhaps TRBD1 (6 bases). V lost 6 bases and J 4 bases, leaving 15 bases between the germline ends. This CDR3 has 14 residues. Germline V gives CDR1 MNHEY, CDR2 SVGAGI. The chain's CDR3 is CASSRDTIFYGYTF. CDR3 sequence (DNA): TGTGCCAGCAGCCGGGACACCATTTTCTATGGCTACACCTTC.

This clone came up a few times. In nucleotides, the CDR3 is TGTGCCAGCAGTGAAGAGGAATTCAGGGGCAATCAGCCCCAGCATTTT. Translating it yields CASSEEEFRGNQPQHF. The chain carries TRBV6-1 and TRBJ1-5; TRBD1 is a possible D gene (5 bases). In germline, CDR1 is MNHNS, CDR2 SASEGT. The length of the CDR3 is 16 residues. V lost 1 base and J lost 2, with 12 bases in between.

The chain joins TRBV18 to TRBJ2-7; TRBD2 matches at 9 bases. V lost 3 bases and J lost 2; bases outside the gene matches: 8. The germline gives CDR1 KGHSH, CDR2 LQKENI. This CDR3 region has 16 residues. CDR3 loop: CASSPWLAGTTYEQYF. Written as DNA, the CDR3 is TGTGCCAGCTCACCCTGGCTAGCGGGGACCACCTACGAGCAGTACTTC.

The V and J genes are TRBV27 and TRBJ2-3; TRBD1 aligns across 9 bases. Germline V CDR1 and CDR2: MNHEY, SMNVEV (reference sequence). This CDR3 is 17 amino acids long. V was clipped by 8 bases and J by 0 bases; unmatched bases: 12. The CDR3 DNA sequence: TGTGCCAGCGGGGGACAGGGCATCTCAACTAGCACAGATACGCAGTATTTT. This encodes CASGGQGISTSTDTQYF.

V is TRBV2 and J is TRBJ1-4; TRBD1 agrees at 10 bases. V lost 6 bases and J lost 8; bases outside the gene matches: 6. From germline, CDR1 is SNHLY and CDR2 FYNNEI. CDR3 length: 14 amino acids. CDR3 DNA sequence: TGTGCCAGCAGCGGGGACAGGGGAGGCGAAAAACTGTTTTTT. Translating gives CASSGDRGGEKLFF.

The genes are TRBV15 and TRBJ2-4; a possible D gene is TRBD1 (6 bases). The V and J ends lost 1 base and 3 bases respectively, with 16 bases between them. Germline values: CDR1 LNHNV, CDR2 YYDKDF (reference sequence). CDR3 length equals 17 residues. In nucleotides, the CDR3 is TGTGCCACCAGCAGAGCCGCAATACAGGGAGTCAAAAACATTCAGTACTTC. This gives the protein CATSRAAIQGVKNIQYF.

This clone was observed a single time. The V and J genes are TRBV28 and TRBJ2-4, with 8 bases fitting TRBD1. Trimming removed 6 bases from V and 8 bases from J; junction bases left unmatched: 9. CDR1 is MDHEN and CDR2 is SYDVKM in the germline V gene. The CDR3 has 14 residues. CDR3 bases: TGTGCCAGCAGCGCGACAGGGGTTGGGTACATTCAGTACTTC. Translated, it gives CASSATGVGYIQYF.

V is TRBV18 and J is TRBJ2-6; TRBD1 agrees at 8 bases. CDR3 length: 18 residues. Germline CDR1 KGHSH, CDR2 LQKENI. V lost 3 bases, J lost 1 base, and 8 bases stayed unmatched. For the CDR3, the DNA is TGTGCCAGCTCACCGCCCTCGACAGGGGTTTCTGGGGCCAACGTCCTGACTTTC. This translates into CASSPPSTGVSGANVLTF.

This clone came up a few times. The rearrangement uses TRBV11-2 and TRBJ1-2, with 10 bases matching TRBD1. The V and J ends lost 0 bases and 13 bases, in that order; junction bases with no gene match: 14. The CDR3 covers 16 residues. Germline CDR1 SGHAT, CDR2 FQNNGV. The CDR3, as DNA: TGTGCCAGCAGCTTAGATAAGTGGAGACAGGGGGCGGCTCGCACCTTC. Protein product: CASSLDKWRQGAARTF.

The chain is built from TRBV7-7 and TRBJ2-5; D might be TRBD1 (6 bases). The CDR3 runs to 13 residues. Trimming removed 4 bases at V and 5 bases at J, with 11 bases between. Germline CDR1 reads SSHAT; CDR2 reads FNYEAQ (reference sequence). The chain's CDR3 is CASSSGHRETQYF. Written as DNA, the CDR3 is TGTGCCAGCAGCTCGGGACACCGGGAGACCCAGTACTTC.

For the CDR3, the DNA is TGCGCCAGCAGTGGGGACAGGCGTCGAGATGCAACTAATGAAAAACTGTTTTTT. Translation: CASSGDRRRDATNEKLFF. The chain is built from TRBV10-1 and TRBJ1-4, with 8 positions matching TRBD1. The CDR3 consists of 18 residues. CDR1 WNHNN and CDR2 SYGVQD come from the germline V gene (reference sequence). The ends lost 4 bases at V and 0 bases at J; junction bases unmatched: 10.

The chain links TRBV7-2 to TRBJ2-1; 9 bases line up with TRBD2. J lost 9 bases, V lost 5 bases, and 11 bases had no gene match. The CDR3 consists of 15 residues. Per germline, CDR1 SGHTA and CDR2 FQGNSA. This CDR3 reads CASSRAGGPLGEQFF. The CDR3 DNA reads TGTGCCAGCAGCCGGGCGGGAGGGCCTTTGGGTGAGCAGTTCTTC.

The rearrangement links TRBV27 to TRBJ2-7; 11 nucleotides line up with TRBD1. Germline lookup yields CDR1 MNHEY and CDR2 SMNVEV (reference sequence). This CDR3 is 14 amino acids long. V lost 8 bases, J lost 4 bases, and 7 bases stayed unmatched. The CDR3 reads CASGRDRGEYEQYF. The CDR3 coding sequence is TGTGCCAGCGGCCGGGACAGGGGGGAATACGAGCAGTACTTC.

J is TRBJ1-2 and V is TRBV6-1; a weak D match, TRBD1 (5 bases). V was pared by 1 base and J by 4 bases, with 7 bases between. Germline values: CDR1 MNHNS, CDR2 SASEGT. The CDR3 is made up of 13 amino acids. This chain's CDR3 is CASSEGQIYGYTF. In nucleotides, the CDR3 is TGTGCCAGCAGTGAAGGACAGATCTATGGCTACACCTTC.

This rearrangement joins TRBV19 to TRBJ1-4; weak D call: TRBD1 (5 bases). V dropped 8 bases and J dropped 5 bases, with 12 bases sitting between them. This CDR3 region has 13 residues. Germline CDR1 is LNHDA and CDR2 is SQIVND (reference sequence). CDR3 residues: CASGPQGNEKLFF. The DNA for the CDR3 is TGTGCCAGTGGCCCTCAGGGAAATGAAAAACTGTTTTTT.

This clone was seen a few times. This chain joins TRBV30 and TRBJ1-3; D ambiguous. The length of the CDR3 is 15 residues. V was trimmed by 3 bases and J by 0 bases, leaving 12 bases between them. The germline gives CDR1 GTSNPN, CDR2 SVGIG (reference sequence). Here the CDR3 reads CAWRNPSGSGNTIYF. CDR3 DNA sequence: TGTGCCTGGAGAAACCCTTCGGGCTCTGGAAACACCATATATTTT.